This is a list of T cell receptor beta chains from one sample in a study of cytomegalovirus exposure and HLA in healthy donors. Assay used: immunoSEQ multiplex PCR; TCRdb lists only in-frame clones, some missing. This table holds 100,000 to 150,000 clones, over 70% found once. Sequencing was done on a sample of PBMCs. Every receptor here comes from a woman in her thirties or forties in good health and CMV-seronegative. Each CDR3 is given with its conserved first and last residue. Fields, in order: V gene, D gene, J gene, clone size, CDR3 protein, CDR3 DNA. D genes are given only for firm matches. Clone size is not always given. Where it is, it says once, few, many or a class for expanded clones.

v_call: TRBV5-1; d_call: TRBD1; j_call: TRBJ2-7; clone_size: -; cdr3_aa: CASSLWGTDGTLSYEQYF; cdr3_nt: TGCGCCAGCAGCTTGTGGGGGACAGACGGAACCCTCTCCTACGAGCAGTACTTC
v_call: TRBV7-9; d_call: -; j_call: TRBJ2-7; clone_size: -; cdr3_aa: CASSLEGAIYEQYF; cdr3_nt: TGTGCCAGCAGCTTGGAGGGGGCTATATACGAGCAGTACTTC
v_call: TRBV28; d_call: -; j_call: TRBJ1-1; clone_size: -; cdr3_aa: CASSLLEGNTEAFF; cdr3_nt: TGTGCCAGCAGTTTATTGGAGGGAAACACTGAAGCTTTCTTT
v_call: TRBV11-2; d_call: -; j_call: TRBJ1-2; clone_size: -; cdr3_aa: CASSLDPSGNYGYTF; cdr3_nt: TGTGCCAGCAGCTTAGATCCCTCAGGCAACTATGGCTACACCTTC
v_call: TRBV7-6; d_call: -; j_call: TRBJ1-1; clone_size: -; cdr3_aa: CASSREGLGEAFF; cdr3_nt: TGTGCCAGCAGCCGGGAGGGGTTGGGAGAAGCTTTCTTT
v_call: TRBV9; d_call: -; j_call: TRBJ1-1; clone_size: -; cdr3_aa: CASSPRSPLNTEAFF; cdr3_nt: TGTGCCAGCAGCCCACGGTCGCCTTTGAACACTGAAGCTTTCTTT
v_call: TRBV2; d_call: TRBD1; j_call: TRBJ1-5; clone_size: -; cdr3_aa: CASSAGQLASYSNQPQHF; cdr3_nt: TGTGCCAGCAGTGCGGGACAGCTGGCTAGCTATAGCAATCAGCCCCAGCATTTT
v_call: TRBV10-3; d_call: -; j_call: TRBJ1-1; clone_size: few; cdr3_aa: CATTDSLEAFF; cdr3_nt: TGTGCCACCACGGACAGCCTTGAAGCTTTCTTT
v_call: TRBV29-1; d_call: TRBD2; j_call: TRBJ2-7; clone_size: -; cdr3_aa: CSVEGGSGSYEQYF; cdr3_nt: TGCAGCGTTGAGGGAGGTAGCGGGAGCTACGAGCAGTACTTC
v_call: TRBV27; d_call: -; j_call: TRBJ2-7; clone_size: -; cdr3_aa: CASRDGGPFSYEQYF; cdr3_nt: TGTGCCAGCCGTGACGGGGGACCTTTCTCCTACGAGCAGTACTTC
v_call: TRBV11-2; d_call: -; j_call: TRBJ2-7; clone_size: few; cdr3_aa: CASSSNRGEQYF; cdr3_nt: TGTGCCAGCAGTTCGAACCGGGGCGAGCAGTACTTC
v_call: TRBV28; d_call: -; j_call: TRBJ2-3; clone_size: -; cdr3_aa: CASSSGSGPPNTQYF; cdr3_nt: TGTGCCAGCAGCTCGGGGTCGGGCCCGCCGAATACGCAGTATTTT
v_call: TRBV28; d_call: TRBD1; j_call: TRBJ2-7; clone_size: -; cdr3_aa: CASSPQGARSHEQYF; cdr3_nt: TGTGCCAGCAGTCCCCAGGGGGCGCGATCCCACGAGCAGTACTTC
v_call: TRBV4-2; d_call: TRBD1; j_call: TRBJ1-1; clone_size: once; cdr3_aa: CASSQARQGGTEAFF; cdr3_nt: TGTGCCAGCAGCCAAGCACGACAGGGAGGCACTGAAGCTTTCTTT
v_call: TRBV7-5; d_call: -; j_call: TRBJ1-1; clone_size: -; cdr3_aa: CVRSLKLAGLNTEAFF; cdr3_nt: TGTGTCAGAAGCTTAAAATTAGCCGGACTAAACACTGAAGCTTTCTTT
v_call: TRBV30; d_call: TRBD1; j_call: TRBJ1-2; clone_size: once; cdr3_aa: CAWSDRVGNYGYTF; cdr3_nt: TGTGCCTGGAGCGACAGGGTAGGAAACTATGGCTACACCTTC
v_call: TRBV19; d_call: TRBD2; j_call: TRBJ2-7; clone_size: -; cdr3_aa: CASRSVAGGHYEQYF; cdr3_nt: TGTGCCAGTAGGAGTGTAGCGGGGGGGCACTACGAGCAGTACTTC